This TCR beta chain comes out of a study of shared clonotypes between healthy human individuals. Study-level results: In a few donors, around 5.5% of naive CD4 clonotypes appeared in common.

Data came from immunoSEQ multiplex PCR; TCRdb stores just in-frame clones and leaves some out. Of 2 million or so clones in the sample, just under 95% were seen once. Note on this clone: Its antigen remains unidentified.

Germline V gives CDR1 PRHDT, CDR2 FYEKMQ (reference sequence). The V and J ends lost 0 bases and 0 bases respectively, with 11 bases between them. The CDR3 is made up of 17 amino acids. CD8 cells classed as naive were CD45RO-negative and positively selected for CCR7, excluding terminally differentiated effector memory CD45RA+ cells. The clonotype originates from a man aged 18 to 30 in good health. The sample taken for sequencing was naive CD8+ T cells sorted from blood. The chain is built from TRBV13 and TRBJ2-2; D possibly corresponds to TRBD2 (6 bases). The CDR3 protein is CASSLGILAANTGELFF. The DNA for the CDR3 is TGTGCCAGCAGCTTAGGTATATTAGCGGCGAACACCGGGGAGCTGTTTTTT.